The rows below give T cell receptor beta chains drawn from one sample of a study of shared clonotypes between healthy human individuals. The data were produced by immunoSEQ multiplex PCR, yet TCRdb's version contains in-frame clones alone and is incomplete. The repertoire holds approximately 2.5 million clones, with around 94% as singletons. Sequenced: naive CD4+ T cells sorted from blood. The source is a man aged 18 to 30 in good health. The CDR3 runs from the conserved cysteine through the conserved F or W. D genes are given only for firm matches. Where a row states a size, it is once, few, many or the class of an expanded clone; other rows omit it.

J gene,clone size,D gene,V gene,CDR3 DNA,CDR3 protein
TRBJ2-2,NA,TRBD2,TRBV2,TGTGCCAGCAGTGCGACTAGCGTATCGAACACCGGGGAGCTGTTTTTT,CASSATSVSNTGELFF
TRBJ2-4,NA,NA,TRBV4-1,TGCGCCAGCAGCCAAGACGCAAGAAACATTCAGTACTTC,CASSQDARNIQYF
TRBJ2-7,once,NA,TRBV2,TGTGCCAGCAGTTCCCCGGGACTCCCAACCTACGAGCAGTACTTC,CASSSPGLPTYEQYF
TRBJ2-2,NA,NA,TRBV4-3,TGCGCCAGCAGCCACCCCTCTTCCGGGGAGCTGTTTTTT,CASSHPSSGELFF
TRBJ1-2,few,NA,TRBV7-9,TGTGCCAGCAGTCAGCCTAACTATGGCTACACCTTC,CASSQPNYGYTF
TRBJ2-1,NA,TRBD2,TRBV25-1,TGTGCCAGCAGTGAATTTGGGAGGGCCTCTCCCTATGAGCAGTTCTTC,CASSEFGRASPYEQFF
TRBJ2-7,once,TRBD1,TRBV29-1,TGCAGCGTTGAAGATCGGGACAGGGGATCCTACGAGCAGTACTTC,CSVEDRDRGSYEQYF
TRBJ2-7,NA,TRBD2,TRBV7-8,TGTGCCAGCAGCTTTCCTAGCGGGAGAGGGGACGAGCAGTACTTC,CASSFPSGRGDEQYF
TRBJ2-1,NA,TRBD1,TRBV12-5,TGTGCTAGTGGTTTAGGGACAGGGGGGTACAATGAGCAGTTCTTC,CASGLGTGGYNEQFF
TRBJ2-7,NA,NA,TRBV18,TGTGCCAGCTCACTCTCGACAGGTAGCTCCTACGAGCAGTACTTC,CASSLSTGSSYEQYF
TRBJ1-4,NA,NA,TRBV5-8,TGTGCCAGCAGCCCGGGGACAAAGTCGTATAATGAAAAACTGTTTTTT,CASSPGTKSYNEKLFF
TRBJ2-7,NA,NA,TRBV9,TGTGCCAGCAGCGTAGGTCCGGACGGTTCCTACGAGCAGTACTTC,CASSVGPDGSYEQYF
TRBJ2-5,NA,NA,TRBV18,TGTGCCAGCTCCCCCGATGCGTTTGAGACCCAGTACTTC,CASSPDAFETQYF
TRBJ2-1,NA,NA,TRBV18,TGTGCCAGCTCACCTTACCGGGACCAACATGAGCAGTTCTTC,CASSPYRDQHEQFF
TRBJ2-5,NA,TRBD2,TRBV2,TGTGCCAGCAGTGGATCATCTCTAGCGGCCGGACGGGCCCAGTACTTC,CASSGSSLAAGRAQYF
TRBJ2-7,once,NA,TRBV4-1,TGCGCCAGCAGCCAAGAGGGACTCCCCTCCTACGAGCAGTACTTC,CASSQEGLPSYEQYF
TRBJ1-1,NA,NA,TRBV14,TGTGCCAGCAGCCAGTGGCAGGGAGGGTCGGCGGACACTGAAGCTTTCTTT,CASSQWQGGSADTEAFF
TRBJ2-3,NA,NA,TRBV18,TGTGCCAGCTCACCGCCTCCGAGGGGTACGCAGTATTTT,CASSPPPRGTQYF
TRBJ1-1,NA,NA,TRBV7-2,TGTGCCAGCAGCGAAGGGGGTTATACTGAAGCTTTCTTT,CASSEGGYTEAFF